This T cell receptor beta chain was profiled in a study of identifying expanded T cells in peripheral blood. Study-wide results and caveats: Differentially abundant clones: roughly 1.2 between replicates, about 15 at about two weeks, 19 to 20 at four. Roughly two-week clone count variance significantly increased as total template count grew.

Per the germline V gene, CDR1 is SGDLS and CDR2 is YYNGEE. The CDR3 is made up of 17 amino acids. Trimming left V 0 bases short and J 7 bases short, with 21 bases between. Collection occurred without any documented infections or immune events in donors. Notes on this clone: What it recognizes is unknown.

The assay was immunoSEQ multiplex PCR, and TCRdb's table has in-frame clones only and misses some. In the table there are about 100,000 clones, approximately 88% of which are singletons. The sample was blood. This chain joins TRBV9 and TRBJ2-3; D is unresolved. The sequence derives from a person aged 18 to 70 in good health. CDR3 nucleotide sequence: TGTGCCAGCAGCGTAGGCTGGGATCCCGGTGGAGTGTATACGCAGTATTTT. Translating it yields CASSVGWDPGGVYTQYF. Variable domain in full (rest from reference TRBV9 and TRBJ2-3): DSGVTQTPKHLITATGQRVTLRCSPRSGDLSVYWYQQSLDQGLQFLIQYYNGEERAKGNILERFSAQQFPDLHSELNLSSLELGDSALYFCASSVGWDPGGVYTQYFGPGTRLTVL.